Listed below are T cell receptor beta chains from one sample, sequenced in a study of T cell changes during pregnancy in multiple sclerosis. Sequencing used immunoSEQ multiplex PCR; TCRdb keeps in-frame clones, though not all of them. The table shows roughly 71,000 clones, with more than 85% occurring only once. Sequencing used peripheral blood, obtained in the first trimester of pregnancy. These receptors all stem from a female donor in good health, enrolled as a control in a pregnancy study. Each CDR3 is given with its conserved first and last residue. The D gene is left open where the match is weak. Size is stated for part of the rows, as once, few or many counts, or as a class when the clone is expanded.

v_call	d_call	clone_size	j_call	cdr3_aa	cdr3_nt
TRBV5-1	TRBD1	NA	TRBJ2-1	CASSPGDSYNEQFF	TGCGCCAGCAGCCCCGGGGACAGCTACAATGAGCAGTTCTTC
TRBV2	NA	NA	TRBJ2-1	CASQGQPDYNEQFF	TGTGCCAGTCAGGGACAACCGGACTACAATGAGCAGTTCTTC
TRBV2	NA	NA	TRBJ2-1	CASSEPWEIKEQFF	TGTGCCAGCAGTGAGCCGTGGGAGATTAAAGAGCAGTTCTTC
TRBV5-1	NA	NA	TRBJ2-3	CASSDPRSTDTQYF	TGCGCCAGCAGTGACCCTAGAAGCACAGATACGCAGTATTTT
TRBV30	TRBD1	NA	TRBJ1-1	CAWSTGGHLNTEAFF	TGTGCCTGGAGTACAGGGGGACATTTGAACACTGAAGCTTTCTTT
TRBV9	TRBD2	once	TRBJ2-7	CASSVEGLAGNYEQYF	TGTGCCAGCAGCGTAGAAGGACTAGCGGGGAACTACGAGCAGTACTTC
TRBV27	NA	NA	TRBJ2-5	CASRATGKETQYF	TGTGCCAGCAGGGCGACAGGAAAAGAGACCCAGTACTTC
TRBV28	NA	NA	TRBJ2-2	CASSWIMAGAQINTGELFF	TGTGCCAGCAGTTGGATTATGGCGGGCGCTCAGATTAACACCGGGGAGCTGTTTTTT
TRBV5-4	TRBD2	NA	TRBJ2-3	CASSLEGLAGEGDTQYF	TGTGCCAGCAGCTTGGAGGGACTAGCGGGAGAGGGAGATACGCAGTATTTT
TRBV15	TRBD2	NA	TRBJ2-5	CATSRPGLAEETQYF	TGTGCCACCAGCAGACCGGGACTAGCGGAAGAGACCCAGTACTTC
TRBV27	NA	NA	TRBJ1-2	CASSRLDSGFNGYTF	TGTGCCAGCAGTCGACTAGACAGCGGCTTTAATGGCTACACCTTC
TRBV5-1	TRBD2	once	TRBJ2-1	CASSSGLATYNEQFF	TGCGCCAGCAGCTCGGGACTAGCGACCTACAATGAGCAGTTCTTC
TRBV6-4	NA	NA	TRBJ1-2	CASSPGESYGYTF	TGTGCCAGCAGCCCGGGGGAATCATATGGCTACACCTTC
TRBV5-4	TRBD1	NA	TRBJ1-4	CASSLGGQGDEKLFF	TGTGCCAGCAGCTTAGGCGGACAGGGGGATGAAAAACTGTTTTTT
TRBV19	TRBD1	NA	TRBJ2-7	CASSIDRTGGYEQYF	TGTGCCAGTAGTATAGATCGGACAGGGGGCTACGAGCAGTACTTC
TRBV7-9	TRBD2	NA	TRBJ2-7	CASSSGTSGYEQYF	TGTGCCAGCAGCTCCGGGACTAGCGGCTACGAGCAGTACTTC
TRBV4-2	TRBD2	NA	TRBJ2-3	CASSPLAGDTDTQYF	TGTGCCAGCAGCCCTCTGGCGGGAGACACAGATACGCAGTATTTT
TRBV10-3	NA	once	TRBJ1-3	CAISTAGNTIYF	TGTGCCATCTCGACAGCCGGAAACACCATATATTTT
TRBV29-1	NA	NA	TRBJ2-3	CSVATVRTDTQYF	TGCAGCGTGGCGACAGTGCGAACAGATACGCAGTATTTT
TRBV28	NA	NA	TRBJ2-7	CASSFGQGYEQYF	TGTGCCAGCAGTTTTGGTCAGGGCTACGAGCAGTACTTC
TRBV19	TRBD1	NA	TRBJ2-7	CASSPGQPYEQYF	TGTGCCAGTAGCCCGGGACAGCCCTACGAGCAGTACTTC
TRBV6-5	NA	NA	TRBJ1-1	CASSYARGGAGSEAFF	TGTGCCAGCAGTTACGCAAGGGGAGGGGCCGGGTCTGAAGCTTTCTTT
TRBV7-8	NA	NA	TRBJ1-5	CASSSRGNQPQHF	TGTGCCAGCAGCTCCAGGGGCAATCAGCCCCAGCATTTT
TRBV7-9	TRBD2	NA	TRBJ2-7	CASSSDRTSLYEQYF	TGTGCCAGCAGCTCCGACAGGACTAGCTTGTACGAGCAGTACTTC
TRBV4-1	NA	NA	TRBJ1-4	CASSQPVTNEKLFF	TGCGCCAGCAGCCAACCCGTAACTAATGAAAAACTGTTTTTT
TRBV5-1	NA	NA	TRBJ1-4	CASSLSFSAEKLFF	TGCGCCAGCAGCCTAAGCTTCTCCGCTGAAAAACTGTTTTTT
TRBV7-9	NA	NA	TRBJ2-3	CASSADTKPPTDTQYF	TGTGCCAGCAGCGCCGACACCAAACCCCCCACAGATACGCAGTATTTT
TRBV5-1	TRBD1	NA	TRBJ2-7	CASSLEQGASEQYF	TGCGCCAGCAGCTTGGAACAGGGGGCGAGCGAGCAGTACTTC
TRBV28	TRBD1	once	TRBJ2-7	CASSLQGTSHEQYF	TGTGCCAGCAGCCTACAGGGGACGAGCCACGAGCAGTACTTC
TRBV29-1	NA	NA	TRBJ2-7	CSVEGQTYEQYF	TGCAGCGTCGAAGGGCAGACCTACGAGCAGTACTTC
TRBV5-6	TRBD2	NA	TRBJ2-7	CASSSLADSYEQYF	TGTGCCAGCAGCTCGCTAGCGGACTCCTACGAGCAGTACTTC
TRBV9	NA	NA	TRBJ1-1	CASSPGGARNTEAFF	TGTGCCAGCAGCCCGGGGGGAGCGCGGAACACTGAAGCTTTCTTT
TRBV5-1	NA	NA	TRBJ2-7	CASSSQGEATYEQYF	TGCGCCAGCAGCTCCCAGGGGGAGGCCACCTACGAGCAGTACTTC
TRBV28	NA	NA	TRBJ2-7	CASSPAGERDSYEQYF	TGTGCCAGCAGTCCCGCAGGGGAGCGGGATTCCTACGAGCAGTACTTC
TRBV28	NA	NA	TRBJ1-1	CASSGWNTEAFF	TGTGCCAGCAGCGGGTGGAACACTGAAGCTTTCTTT
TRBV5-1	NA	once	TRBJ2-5	CASSLGGTPNQETQYF	TGCGCCAGCAGCTTGGGGGGGACACCCAACCAAGAGACCCAGTACTTC
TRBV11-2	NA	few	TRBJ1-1	CASRYTIDTEAFF	TGTGCCAGCAGGTACACGATTGACACTGAAGCTTTCTTT
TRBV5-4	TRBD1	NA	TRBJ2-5	CASSLGGQGMETQYF	TGTGCCAGCAGCTTGGGTGGACAGGGAATGGAGACCCAGTACTTC
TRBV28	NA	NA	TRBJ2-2	CASSYGGQNTGELFF	TGTGCCAGCAGTTACGGGGGGCAGAACACCGGGGAGCTGTTTTTT
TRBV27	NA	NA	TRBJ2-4	CASSAGVWVKNIQYF	TGTGCCAGCAGTGCAGGGGTTTGGGTCAAAAACATTCAGTACTTC
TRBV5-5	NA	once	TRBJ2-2	CASSLQPGGPGELFF	TGTGCCAGCAGCTTGCAGCCCGGGGGGCCCGGGGAGCTGTTTTTT
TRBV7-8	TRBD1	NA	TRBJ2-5	CASSPQGAGETQYF	TGTGCCAGCAGCCCACAGGGGGCTGGAGAGACCCAGTACTTC
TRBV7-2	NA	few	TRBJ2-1	CASSSQGYNEQFF	TGTGCCAGCAGCTCCCAGGGCTACAATGAGCAGTTCTTC
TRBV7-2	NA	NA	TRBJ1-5	CASSATGLDQPQHF	TGTGCCAGCAGCGCCACAGGCCTAGATCAGCCCCAGCATTTT
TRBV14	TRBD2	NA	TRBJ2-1	CASSQREGLSSYNEQFF	TGTGCCAGCAGCCAGAGGGAGGGACTCAGCTCCTACAATGAGCAGTTCTTC
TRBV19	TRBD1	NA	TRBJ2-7	CASSPTGEPYEQYF	TGTGCCAGTAGCCCGACAGGGGAACCCTACGAGCAGTACTTC
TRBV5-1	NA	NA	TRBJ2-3	CASSARGDTQYF	TGCGCCAGCAGCGCTCGGGGAGATACGCAGTATTTT
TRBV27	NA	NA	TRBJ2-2	CASRRITGELFF	TGTGCCAGCAGGAGGATAACCGGGGAGCTGTTTTTT
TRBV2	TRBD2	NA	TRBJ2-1	CASNEPGLAGGANEQFF	TGTGCCAGCAACGAGCCCGGACTAGCGGGAGGAGCGAATGAGCAGTTCTTC
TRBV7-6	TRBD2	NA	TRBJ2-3	CASSPLAGVADTQYF	TGTGCCAGCAGCCCACTAGCGGGAGTCGCAGATACGCAGTATTTT
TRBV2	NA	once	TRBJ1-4	CASGVEGREKLFF	TGTGCCAGCGGGGTGGAGGGACGTGAAAAACTGTTTTTT
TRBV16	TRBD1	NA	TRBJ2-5	CASSQFGTGLVETQYF	TGTGCCAGCAGCCAATTCGGGACAGGCTTGGTGGAGACCCAGTACTTC
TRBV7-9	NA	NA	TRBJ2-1	CASSLAGGYNEQFF	TGTGCCAGCAGCTTAGCGGGGGGCTACAATGAGCAGTTCTTC
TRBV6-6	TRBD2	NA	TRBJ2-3	CASSYRSGSHTDTQYF	TGTGCCAGCAGTTACCGAAGCGGGAGTCATACAGATACGCAGTATTTT
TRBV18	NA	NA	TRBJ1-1	CASLAEGLNTEAFF	TGTGCCAGCTTGGCGGAGGGGCTTAACACTGAAGCTTTCTTT
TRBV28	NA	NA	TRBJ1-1	CASRHPGDTEAFF	TGTGCCAGCAGACACCCGGGGGACACTGAAGCTTTCTTT
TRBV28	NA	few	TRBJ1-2	CASSFPRGSVDYGYTF	TGTGCCAGCAGTTTTCCCAGGGGATCGGTAGACTATGGCTACACCTTC